What follows is one T cell receptor (beta chain) and its context. Clones were read by immunoSEQ multiplex PCR, and TCRdb kept only the in-frame ones, dropping some. The repertoire includes about 85,000 clones, about 86% of them detected once, and over 5% sits in the top ten. The data were obtained in a study of OX40 agonist ivuxolimab in advanced cancers. The CDR3 sequence is 16 residues long. Germline loops: CDR1 SGHRS, CDR2 YFSETQ. Trimming cost V 2 bases and J 0 bases; bases outside gene matches: 3. This receptor was obtained from an adult with an advanced solid tumor such as melanoma, head and neck, liver or kidney cancer. The sequences come from CD4+ or CD8+ T cells sorted from blood, collected in a trial of the OX40 agonist ivuxolimab. The rearrangement joins TRBV5-1 to TRBJ2-1; 9 bases align to TRBD2. The CDR3 region has the DNA TGCGCCAGCAGCTTATCTAGCGGGGTCTCCTACAATGAGCAGTTCTTC. Its translation is CASSLSSGVSYNEQFF.